Below, 17 T cell receptor beta chains from the same sample are listed, as sequenced in a study of T cell repertoires in aging, cancer and after chemotherapy. Multiplex touch-down PCR with TRB-A/B primers amplified rearranged V-D-J TRB sequences. Using its own MiXCR run on the multiplex PCR reads, TCRdb lists one record per CDR3 protein. The sample has roughly 1,200 distinct CDR3 sequences, about a quarter seen once. TCR beta rearrangements were amplified from peripheral blood genomic DNA. The specimen was blood. The receptors originated from a human donor with a solid tumor.

Within the sample, this clonotype is medium-sized. V usage is TRBV13 and J usage is TRBJ2-7; a weak D match, TRBD1 (5 bases). Trimming cost V 1 base and J 4 bases, with 11 bases left between them. Germline-derived CDR1 and CDR2 are PRHDT and FYEKMQ (reference sequence). The CDR3 extends over 14 amino acids. CDR3 region: CASSLEGERYEQYF. The DNA for the CDR3 is TGTGCCAGCAGCTTAGAAGGGGAAAGGTACGAGCAGTACTTC.

By its share, this clonotype is medium-sized. The V call is TRBV5-6, the J call TRBJ1-1, with D uncertain. Germline-derived CDR1 and CDR2 are SGHDT and YYEEEE. The CDR3 length is 14 residues. V was pared by 0 bases and J by 2 bases, with 8 bases between. The CDR3 reads CASSLAVYNTEAFF. The CDR3 DNA sequence: TGTGCCAGCAGCTTGGCAGTCTACAACACTGAAGCTTTCTTT.

The rearrangement joins TRBV6-5 to TRBJ1-2; TRBD1 matches 7 bases. Germline CDR1 and CDR2: MNHEY and SVGAGI. The CDR3 is 14 residues long. In nucleotides, the CDR3 is TGTGTTAGCAGTTCTGGACAGGTATTACGAGGCTACACCTTC. Translation gives CVSSSGQVLRGYTF.

V usage is TRBV6-5 and J usage is TRBJ1-1; TRBD1 is a possible D gene (6 bases). Germline CDR1 MNHEY, CDR2 SVGAGI. This CDR3 has 12 residues. CDR3: CVSSYSGTEAFF. The CDR3 DNA sequence: TGTGTTAGCAGTTACTCAGGGACAGAAGCTTTCTTT.

This clonotype counts as large (0.1 to 1%). V and J are TRBV10-3 and TRBJ2-7; D is tentatively TRBD1 or TRBD2 (6 bases each). Trimming shortened V by 5 bases and J by 5 bases, and 13 bases separated the two germline ends. CDR1 is ENHRY, CDR2 SYGVKD, per germline. This CDR3 comprises 13 residues. The chain's CDR3 is CAISPPGGDEQYF. CDR3 nucleotides: TGTGCCATCAGTCCTCCCGGGGGCGACGAGCAGTACTTC.

Details on this clonotype: A read error is possible here, since a much larger clone lies one base away. V usage is TRBV14 and J usage is TRBJ1-6; D uncertain. The CDR3 loop spans 15 amino acids. Germline V gene data show CDR1 as SGHDN and CDR2 as FVKESK. CDR3: CASSQDPPGRSHLHF. Written as DNA, the CDR3 is TGTGCCAGCAGCCAAGATCCCCCTGGGAGATCACACCTCCACTTT.

In its sample, this clonotype is medium-sized (0.01 to 0.1%). This sequence joins TRBV5-1 and TRBJ1-1; D is perhaps TRBD1 (5 bases). CDR3 length: 14 residues. Germline V gene data show CDR1 as SGHRS and CDR2 as YFSETQ. V lost 4 bases to trimming and J lost 1 base, with 11 bases between them. The DNA of the CDR3 is TGCGCCAGCAGCATGGGTGACAGGAACACTGAAGCTTTCTTT. As protein: CASSMGDRNTEAFF.

This chain links TRBV6-5 with TRBJ2-3; the D is unclear. The CDR3 contains 16 residues. V was pared by 0 bases and J by 0 bases, with 10 bases between. Germline V gives CDR1 MNHEY, CDR2 SVGAGI. The CDR3 DNA follows: TGTGCCAGCAGTTACTCCCACCGGCTTAGCACAGATACGCAGTATTTT. It translates to CASSYSHRLSTDTQYF.

Concerning this clonotype: Possible read error: a much larger clone is one base away. The V call is TRBV6-5, the J call TRBJ1-1; D gene uncertain. Germline V gives CDR1 MNHEY, CDR2 SVGAGI. This CDR3 comprises 14 residues. V lost 5 bases, J lost 6 bases, and 16 bases lay in between. The CDR3 region is CASSKVSEGAEAFF. The CDR3 DNA is TGTGCCAGCAGTAAAGTATCGGAGGGCGCTGAAGCTTTCTTT.

By its share, this clonotype is medium-sized. This rearrangement joins TRBV18 to TRBJ1-3; possible D gene TRBD1, 6 bases. Trimming took off 0 bases at V and 2 bases at J, with 14 bases between the two ends. The CDR3 spans 17 residues. The germline V gene has CDR1 KGHSH and CDR2 LQKENI. CDR3 bases: TGTGCCAGCTCACCACCGGTACAGGGATTCGCTGGAAACACCATATATTTT. The encoded protein is CASSPPVQGFAGNTIYF.

This chain uses TRBV20-1 with TRBJ1-5; 7 bases are a match to TRBD1. The CDR3 has 12 amino acids. Per germline, CDR1 DFQATT and CDR2 SNEGSKA (reference sequence). The V segment lost 3 bases and the J segment 9 bases; nucleotides outside the gene matches: 5. CDR3 amino acids: CSARHRGGPQHF. The CDR3 bases are TGCAGTGCTAGGCACAGGGGTGGGCCCCAGCATTTT.

This clonotype is termed large. The chain has TRBV7-2 and TRBJ2-1; a weak D match, TRBD2 (5 bases). Trimming took off 7 bases at V and 7 bases at J, with 17 bases between the two ends. The CDR3 sequence is 14 residues long. Germline lookup yields CDR1 SGHTA and CDR2 FQGNSA. Here the CDR3 reads CASNRPTGKNEQFF. DNA for the CDR3: TGTGCCAGCAATAGACCGACGGGGAAGAATGAGCAGTTCTTC.

This clonotype is labeled large. J is TRBJ2-5 and V is TRBV6-1; D may be TRBD1 (7 bases). V lost 6 bases to trimming and J lost 0 bases, with 23 bases between them. CDR3 length: 18 residues. Germline-derived CDR1 and CDR2 are MNHNS and SASEGT. CDR3 sequence: CASRRSGQGGTYQETQYF. CDR3 bases: TGTGCCAGCAGGAGGTCGGGGCAGGGGGGAACGTACCAAGAGACCCAGTACTTC.

Judged by abundance, this clonotype is medium-sized. The V and J genes are TRBV19 and TRBJ1-1; no reliable D call. The V end lost 1 base, the J end lost 0 bases, and 9 bases lay between the germline ends. The CDR3 has 15 amino acids. Germline assignment: CDR1 LNHDA and CDR2 SQIVND (reference sequence). CDR3 DNA sequence: TGTGCCAGTAGTATAGTGGCAGTACTGAACACTGAAGCTTTCTTT. This gives the protein CASSIVAVLNTEAFF.

By frequency in the sample, this clonotype is large. The V and J genes are TRBV6-1 and TRBJ2-4, with D possibly matching TRBD1 (6 bases). The CDR3 totals 15 residues. Germline loops: CDR1 MNHNS, CDR2 SASEGT. V dropped 4 bases and J dropped 6 bases, with 16 bases sitting between them. CDR3 sequence: CASSAYSGTPNIQYF. The CDR3 nucleotides are TGTGCCAGCAGTGCCTACTCCGGGACACCAAACATTCAGTACTTC.

Details on this clonotype: At one boundary the junction diverges from the germline segment, which might be a read error. CDR3 sequence: CASSEGLAAGSHLHF. CDR3 DNA: TGTGCCAGCAGTGAAGGTTTAGCGGCGGGCTCACACCTCCACTTT. This chain uses TRBV13 with TRBJ1-6, with D unclear. Looked up from germline, CDR1 is PRHDT and CDR2 is FYEKMQ (reference sequence). This CDR3 is 15 amino acids long.

This clonotype is labeled as medium-sized. This chain joins TRBV5-1 and TRBJ2-4; unclear D gene. This CDR3 has 13 amino acids. V gave up 4 bases and J gave up 8 bases, with 13 bases separating them. Germline loops: CDR1 SGHRS, CDR2 YFSETQ. CDR3 DNA: TGCGCCAGCAGCCCTACTGCCTTAGACATTCAGTACTTC. Its translation: CASSPTALDIQYF. Full variable domain (rest looked up from reference TRBV5-1 and TRBJ2-4): KAGVTQTPRYLIKTRGQQVTLSCSPISGHRSVSWYQQTPGQGLQFLFEYFSETQRNKGNFPGRFSGRQFSNSRSEMNVSTLELGDSALYLCASSPTALDIQYFGAGTRLSVL.